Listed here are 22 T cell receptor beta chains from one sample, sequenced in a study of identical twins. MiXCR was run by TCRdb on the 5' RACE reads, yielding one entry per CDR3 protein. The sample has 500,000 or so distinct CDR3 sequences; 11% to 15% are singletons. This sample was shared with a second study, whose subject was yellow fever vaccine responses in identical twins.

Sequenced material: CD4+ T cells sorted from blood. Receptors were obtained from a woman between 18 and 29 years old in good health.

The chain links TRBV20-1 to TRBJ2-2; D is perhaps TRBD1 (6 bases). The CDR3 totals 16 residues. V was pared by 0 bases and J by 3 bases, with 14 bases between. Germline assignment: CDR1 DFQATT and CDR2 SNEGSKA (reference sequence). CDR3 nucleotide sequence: TGCAGTGCTAGAGATGTTCGACAGGAGGACACCGGGGAGCTGTTTTTT. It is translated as CSARDVRQEDTGELFF.

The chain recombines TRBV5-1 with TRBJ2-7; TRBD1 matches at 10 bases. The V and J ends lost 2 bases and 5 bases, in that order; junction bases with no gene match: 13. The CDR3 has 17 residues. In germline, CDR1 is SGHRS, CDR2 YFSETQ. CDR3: CASSFPRGTGDDNEQYF. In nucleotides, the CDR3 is TGCGCCAGCAGCTTTCCAAGGGGGACAGGGGACGACAACGAGCAGTACTTC. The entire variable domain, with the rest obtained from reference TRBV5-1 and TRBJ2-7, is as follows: KAGVTQTPRYLIKTRGQQVTLSCSPISGHRSVSWYQQTPGQGLQFLFEYFSETQRNKGNFPGRFSGRQFSNSRSEMNVSTLELGDSALYLCASSFPRGTGDDNEQYFGPGTRLTVT.

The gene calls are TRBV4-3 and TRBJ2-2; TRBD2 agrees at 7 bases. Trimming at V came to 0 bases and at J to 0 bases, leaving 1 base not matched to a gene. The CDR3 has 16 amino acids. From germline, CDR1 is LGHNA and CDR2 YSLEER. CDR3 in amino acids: CASSQDAGANTGELFF. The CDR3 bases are TGCGCCAGCAGCCAAGATGCGGGGGCGAACACCGGGGAGCTGTTTTTT.

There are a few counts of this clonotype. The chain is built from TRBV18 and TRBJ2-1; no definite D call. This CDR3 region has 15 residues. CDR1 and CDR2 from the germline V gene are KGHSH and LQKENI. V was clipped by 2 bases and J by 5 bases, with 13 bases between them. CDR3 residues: CASSPALLSHNEQFF. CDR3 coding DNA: TGTGCCAGCTCACCAGCACTGCTATCCCACAATGAGCAGTTCTTC.

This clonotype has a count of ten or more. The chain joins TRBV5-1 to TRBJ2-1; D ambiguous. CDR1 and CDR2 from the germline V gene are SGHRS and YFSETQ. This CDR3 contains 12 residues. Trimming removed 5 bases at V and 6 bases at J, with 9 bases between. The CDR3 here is CASRIETNEQFF. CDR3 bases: TGCGCCAGCAGGATCGAAACCAATGAGCAGTTCTTC.

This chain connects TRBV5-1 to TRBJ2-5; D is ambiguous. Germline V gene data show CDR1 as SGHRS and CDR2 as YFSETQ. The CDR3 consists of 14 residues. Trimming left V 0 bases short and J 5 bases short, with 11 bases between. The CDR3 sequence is CASSLAYGTETQYF. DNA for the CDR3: TGCGCCAGCAGCTTGGCCTACGGTACGGAGACCCAGTACTTC.

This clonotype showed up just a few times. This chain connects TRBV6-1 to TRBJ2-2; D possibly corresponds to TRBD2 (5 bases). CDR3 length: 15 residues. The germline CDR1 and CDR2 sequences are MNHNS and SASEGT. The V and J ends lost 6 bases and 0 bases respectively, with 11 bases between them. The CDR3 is CASRFGVSNTGELFF. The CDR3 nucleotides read TGTGCCAGCAGGTTCGGGGTTTCGAACACCGGGGAGCTGTTTTTT.

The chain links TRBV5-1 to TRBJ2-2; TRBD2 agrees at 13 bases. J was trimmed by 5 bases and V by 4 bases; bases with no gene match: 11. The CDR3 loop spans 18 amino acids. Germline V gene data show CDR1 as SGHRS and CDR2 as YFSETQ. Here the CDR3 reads CASSTRTSGRSWTGELFF. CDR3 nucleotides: TGCGCCAGCAGCACAAGGACTAGCGGGAGAAGTTGGACCGGGGAGCTGTTTTTT. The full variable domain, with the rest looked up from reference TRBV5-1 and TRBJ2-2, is KAGVTQTPRYLIKTRGQQVTLSCSPISGHRSVSWYQQTPGQGLQFLFEYFSETQRNKGNFPGRFSGRQFSNSRSEMNVSTLELGDSALYLCASSTRTSGRSWTGELFFGEGSRLTVL.

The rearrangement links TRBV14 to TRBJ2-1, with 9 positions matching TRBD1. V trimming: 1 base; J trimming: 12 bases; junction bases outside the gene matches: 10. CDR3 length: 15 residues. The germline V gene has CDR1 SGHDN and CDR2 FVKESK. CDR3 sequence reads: CASSQVGTGYGGQFF. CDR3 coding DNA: TGTGCCAGCAGCCAAGTCGGGACAGGGTACGGCGGGCAGTTCTTC.

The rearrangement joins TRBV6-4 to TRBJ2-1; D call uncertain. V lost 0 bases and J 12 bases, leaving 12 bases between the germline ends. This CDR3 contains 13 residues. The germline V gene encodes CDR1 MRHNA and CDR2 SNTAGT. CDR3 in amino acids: CASSDSKGLWQFF. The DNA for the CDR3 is TGTGCCAGCAGTGACTCGAAAGGGCTTTGGCAGTTCTTC.

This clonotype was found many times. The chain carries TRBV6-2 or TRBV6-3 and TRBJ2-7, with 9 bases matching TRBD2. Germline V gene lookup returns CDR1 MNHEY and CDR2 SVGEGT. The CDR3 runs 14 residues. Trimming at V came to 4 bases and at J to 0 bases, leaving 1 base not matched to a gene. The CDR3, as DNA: TGTGCCAGCAGTTCACTAGCGGGCTCCTACGAGCAGTACTTC. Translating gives CASSSLAGSYEQYF.

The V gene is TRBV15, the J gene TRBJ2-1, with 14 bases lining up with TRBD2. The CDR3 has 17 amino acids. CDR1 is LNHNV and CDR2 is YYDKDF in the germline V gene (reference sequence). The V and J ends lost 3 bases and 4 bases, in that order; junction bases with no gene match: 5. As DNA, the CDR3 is TGTGCCACCAGCAGCAGGACTAGCGGGAGGACTTACAATGAGCAGTTCTTC. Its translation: CATSSRTSGRTYNEQFF.

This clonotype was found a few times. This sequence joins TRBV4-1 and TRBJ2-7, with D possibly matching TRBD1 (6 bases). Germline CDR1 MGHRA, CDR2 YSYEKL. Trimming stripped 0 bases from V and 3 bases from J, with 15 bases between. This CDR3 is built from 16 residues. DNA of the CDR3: TGCGCCAGCAGCCAAGATCGCGGACAGCCCCTCTACGAGCAGTACTTC. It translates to CASSQDRGQPLYEQYF.

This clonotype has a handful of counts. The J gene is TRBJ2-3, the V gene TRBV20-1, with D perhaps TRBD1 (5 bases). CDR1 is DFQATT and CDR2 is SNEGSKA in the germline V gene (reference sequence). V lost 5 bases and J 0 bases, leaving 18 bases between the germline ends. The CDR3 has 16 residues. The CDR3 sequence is CSAFLRAASSTDTQYF. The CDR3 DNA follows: TGCAGTGCTTTTCTCAGGGCTGCTTCAAGCACAGATACGCAGTATTTT.

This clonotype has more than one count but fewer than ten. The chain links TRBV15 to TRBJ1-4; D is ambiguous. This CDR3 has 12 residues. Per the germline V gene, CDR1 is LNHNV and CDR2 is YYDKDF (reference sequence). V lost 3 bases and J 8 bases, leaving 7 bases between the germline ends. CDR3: CATSRSTEKLFF. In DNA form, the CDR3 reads TGTGCCACCAGCAGGAGTACCGAAAAACTGTTTTTT.

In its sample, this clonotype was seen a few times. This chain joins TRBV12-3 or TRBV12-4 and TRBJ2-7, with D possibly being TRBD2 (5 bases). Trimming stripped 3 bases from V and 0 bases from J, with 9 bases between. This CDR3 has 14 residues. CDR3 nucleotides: TGTGCCAGCAGTTTTGAGCGGAACTCCTACGAGCAGTACTTC. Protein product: CASSFERNSYEQYF.

In nucleotides, the CDR3 is TGTGCCAGCAGCACCCACGGGACAGGGGCAAACAATGAGCAGTTCTTC. This encodes CASSTHGTGANNEQFF. This chain connects TRBV7-9 to TRBJ2-1; TRBD1 matches at 10 bases. V trimming: 5 bases; J trimming: 5 bases; junction bases outside the gene matches: 9. Germline values: CDR1 SEHNR, CDR2 FQNEAQ (reference sequence). The CDR3 is 16 residues long.

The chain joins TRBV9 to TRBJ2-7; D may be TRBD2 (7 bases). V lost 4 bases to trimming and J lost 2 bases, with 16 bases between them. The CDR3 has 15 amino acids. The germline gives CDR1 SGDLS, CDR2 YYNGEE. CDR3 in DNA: TGTGCCAGCAGCCCGGCCTCGGGGGGCCCCTACGAGCAGTACTTC. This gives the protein CASSPASGGPYEQYF.

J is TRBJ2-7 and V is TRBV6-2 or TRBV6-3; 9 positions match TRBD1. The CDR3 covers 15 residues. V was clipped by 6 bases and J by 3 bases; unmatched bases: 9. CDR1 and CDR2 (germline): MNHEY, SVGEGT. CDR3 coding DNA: TGTGCCAGCAGACTCAGGACAGGGGACTACTACGAGCAGTACTTC. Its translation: CASRLRTGDYYEQYF.

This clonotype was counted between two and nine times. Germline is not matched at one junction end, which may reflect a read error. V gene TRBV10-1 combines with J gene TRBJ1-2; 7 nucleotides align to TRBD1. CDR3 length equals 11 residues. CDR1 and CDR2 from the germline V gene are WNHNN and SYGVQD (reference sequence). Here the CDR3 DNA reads TGCGCCAGCAGTGAATCGGACAGGCCGGTCTTC. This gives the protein CASSESDRPVF.

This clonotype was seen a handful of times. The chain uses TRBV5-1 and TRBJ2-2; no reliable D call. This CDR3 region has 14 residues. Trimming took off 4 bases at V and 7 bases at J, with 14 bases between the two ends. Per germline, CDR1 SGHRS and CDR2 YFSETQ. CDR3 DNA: TGCGCCAGCAGCCCCCGCCGTTGGGGCGGGGAGCTGTTTTTT. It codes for CASSPRRWGGELFF.

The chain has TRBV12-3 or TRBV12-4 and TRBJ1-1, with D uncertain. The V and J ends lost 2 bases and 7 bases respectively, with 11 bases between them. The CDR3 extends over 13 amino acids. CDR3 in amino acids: CASSLRRGLEAFF. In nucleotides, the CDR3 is TGTGCCAGCAGTTTACGGAGAGGCCTTGAAGCTTTCTTT.